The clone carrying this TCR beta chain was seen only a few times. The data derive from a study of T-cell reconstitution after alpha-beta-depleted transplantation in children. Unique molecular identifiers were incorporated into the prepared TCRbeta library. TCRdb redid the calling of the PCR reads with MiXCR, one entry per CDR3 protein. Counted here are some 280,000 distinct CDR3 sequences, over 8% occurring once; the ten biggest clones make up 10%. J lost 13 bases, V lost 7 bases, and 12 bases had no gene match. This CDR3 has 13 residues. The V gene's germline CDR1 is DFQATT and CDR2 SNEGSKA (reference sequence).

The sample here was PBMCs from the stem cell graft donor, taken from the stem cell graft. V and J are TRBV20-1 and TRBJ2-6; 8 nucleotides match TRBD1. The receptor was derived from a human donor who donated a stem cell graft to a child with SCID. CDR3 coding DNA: TGCAGTGGGCCGGACAGGGAATCCGGGGTCCTGACTTTC. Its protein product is CSGPDRESGVLTF.